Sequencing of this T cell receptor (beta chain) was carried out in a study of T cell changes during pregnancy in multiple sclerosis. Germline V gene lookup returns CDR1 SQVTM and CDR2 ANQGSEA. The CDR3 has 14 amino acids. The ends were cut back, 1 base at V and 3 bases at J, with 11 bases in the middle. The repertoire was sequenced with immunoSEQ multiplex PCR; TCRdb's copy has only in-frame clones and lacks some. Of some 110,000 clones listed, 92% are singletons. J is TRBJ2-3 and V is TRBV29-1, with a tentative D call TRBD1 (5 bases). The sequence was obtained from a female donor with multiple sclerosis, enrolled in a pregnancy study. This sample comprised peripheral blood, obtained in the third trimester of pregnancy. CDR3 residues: CSVEAPGITDTQYF. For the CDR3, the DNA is TGCAGCGTTGAAGCTCCAGGGATAACAGATACGCAGTATTTT.